Following are 28 T cell receptor beta chains from one sample sequenced in a study of T cell responses to AZD1222 COVID-19 vaccine. Measured with immunoSEQ multiplex PCR; TCRdb has only the in-frame clones, and not every one. The sample has 150,000 to 200,000 clones; about 89% are singletons. This sample comprised peripheral blood, obtained on day 0 of AZD1222 vaccination. The receptors come from an adult in good health.

The genes are TRBV29-1 and TRBJ1-1; a possible D gene is TRBD1 (5 bases). The CDR3 is made up of 15 amino acids. Germline V gives CDR1 SQVTM, CDR2 ANQGSEA. With 4 bases removed from V and 5 bases from J, the gap between germline ends came to 20 bases. The CDR3 DNA reads TGCAGCGTTGTGGGGGTAGGGACCCTTGGGACTGAAGCTTTCTTT. This translates into CSVVGVGTLGTEAFF.

CDR3 coding DNA: TGTGCCTGGACCCCTGGGACGGCTTCTTCTGAGACCCAGTACTTC. Its protein product is CAWTPGTASSETQYF. The V call is TRBV30, the J call TRBJ2-5; D may match TRBD1 or TRBD2 (5 bases each). Germline V gene sequence: CDR1 GTSNPN, CDR2 SVGIG (reference sequence). Trimming left V 4 bases short and J 5 bases short, with 20 bases between. The CDR3 is 15 amino acids.

This clone occurred once. This chain connects TRBV18 to TRBJ2-1; TRBD2 aligns across 8 bases. There are 16 residues in the CDR3. Germline V gives CDR1 KGHSH, CDR2 LQKENI. The trim removed 3 bases at V and 1 base at J, leaving 5 bases unmatched. CDR3 residues: CASSPSGSGSYNEQFF. CDR3 nucleotide sequence: TGTGCCAGCTCACCGAGCGGGAGTGGGTCCTACAATGAGCAGTTCTTC.

The chain carries TRBV18 and TRBJ1-2; D is uncertain. Trimming took off 4 bases at V and 3 bases at J, with 6 bases between the two ends. Per the germline V gene, CDR1 is KGHSH and CDR2 is LQKENI. There are 12 residues in the CDR3. The DNA of the CDR3 is TGTGCCAGCTCACACGGGGACTATGGCTACACCTTC. It codes for CASSHGDYGYTF.

The chain recombines TRBV5-5 with TRBJ1-6; D not certain. V lost 0 bases, J lost 7 bases, and 5 bases lay in between. The CDR3 length is 13 residues. CDR1 SGHKS and CDR2 YYEKEE come from the germline V gene (reference sequence). The CDR3 region is CASSLGQNSPLHF. In DNA form, the CDR3 reads TGTGCCAGCAGCTTGGGGCAGAATTCACCCCTCCACTTT.

This chain connects TRBV19 to TRBJ1-2; D not resolved. V lost 10 bases and J 2 bases, leaving 17 bases between the germline ends. The CDR3 contains 14 residues. Germline V gives CDR1 LNHDA, CDR2 SQIVND (reference sequence). The CDR3 is CATTPSTGNYGYTF. The CDR3, as DNA: TGTGCCACTACCCCATCGACTGGCAACTATGGCTACACCTTC. Full variable domain (missing parts from reference TRBV19 and TRBJ1-2): DGGITQSPKYLFRKEGQNVTLSCEQNLNHDAMYWYRQDPGQGLRLIYYSQIVNDFQKGDIAEGYSVSREKKESFPLTVTSAQKNPTAFYLCATTPSTGNYGYTFGSGTRLTVV.

This clone was seen just once. The V call is TRBV30, the J call TRBJ2-7, with TRBD1 matching over 9 bases. This CDR3 region has 13 residues. Losses at the gene ends were 1 base for V and 7 bases for J; bases not matched to a gene: 5. The V gene's germline CDR1 is GTSNPN and CDR2 SVGIG (reference sequence). In nucleotides, the CDR3 is TGTGCCTGGAGTGGGGACAGGGTTGAGGAGCAGTACTTC. Translation: CAWSGDRVEEQYF. Full variable domain (outside the CDR3, taken from reference TRBV30 and TRBJ2-7): SQTIHQWPATLVQPVGSPLSLECTVEGTSNPNLYWYRQAAGRGLQLLFYSVGIGQISSEVPQNLSASRPQDRQFILSSKKLLLSDSGFYLCAWSGDRVEEQYFGPGTRLTVT.

This clone was detected once. The chain employs TRBV6-6 and TRBJ2-7, with D possibly TRBD2 on 6 matching bases. Germline values: CDR1 MNHNY, CDR2 SVGAGI (reference sequence). Trimming shortened V by 2 bases and J by 2 bases, and 10 bases separated the two germline ends. The CDR3 covers 14 residues. The chain's CDR3 is CASSYGGGTYEQYV. The CDR3 DNA sequence: TGTGCCAGCAGTTACGGTGGGGGGACCTACGAGCAGTACGTC.

The chain employs TRBV9 and TRBJ1-6; possibly TRBD1 for D (5 bases). Germline CDR1 and CDR2: SGDLS and YYNGEE. V was clipped by 1 base and J by 10 bases, with 12 bases between them. This CDR3 has 14 residues. For the CDR3, the DNA is TGTGCCAGCAGCGTAAAGGTACAGGACTCACCCCTCCACTTT. Encoded protein: CASSVKVQDSPLHF.

V gene TRBV27 combines with J gene TRBJ1-5; D unresolved. Germline V gene data show CDR1 as MNHEY and CDR2 as SMNVEV (reference sequence). Deletions cut 4 bases from V and 9 bases from J, with 10 bases between. The CDR3 is 12 residues long. For the CDR3, the DNA is TGTGCCAGCAGTTCTCTTCTGGGGCCCCAGCATTTT. Translation gives CASSSLLGPQHF.

This chain joins TRBV11-2 and TRBJ2-1, with 11 bases that match TRBD1. Germline V CDR1 and CDR2: SGHAT, FQNNGV. The CDR3 is 15 residues long. V shed 5 bases, J shed 6 bases, and the junction held 6 bases outside the gene matches. The CDR3 nucleotides are TGTGCCAGCAGCGCCCGGGACAGGGGGGTCAATGAGCAGTTCTTC. Its translation is CASSARDRGVNEQFF.

The chain carries TRBV28 and TRBJ1-2; tentative D call: TRBD1 (6 bases). Trimming removed 6 bases at V and 4 bases at J, with 12 bases between. There are 13 residues in the CDR3. Looked up from germline, CDR1 is MDHEN and CDR2 is SYDVKM. CDR3 bases: TGTGCCAGCAGCCGCTCGGGGGCCTATGGCTACACCTTC. It yields the protein CASSRSGAYGYTF.

This clone was detected only a few times. The J gene is TRBJ1-3, the V gene TRBV3-1 (or the pseudogene TRBV3-2), with 8 bases aligning to TRBD1. The germline CDR1 and CDR2 sequences are LGHDT and YNNKEL (reference sequence). The CDR3 runs to 15 residues. V shed 1 base, J shed 6 bases, and the junction held 5 bases outside the gene matches. This chain's CDR3 is CASSQVRTGKNTIYF. In DNA, the CDR3 is TGTGCCAGCAGCCAAGTTAGGACAGGGAAAAACACCATATATTTT.

This clone was counted once. V usage is TRBV29-1 and J usage is TRBJ1-2; D might be TRBD1 (6 bases). This CDR3 is 14 amino acids long. Trimming removed 2 bases from V and 5 bases from J, with 15 bases in between. Per the germline V gene, CDR1 is SQVTM and CDR2 is ANQGSEA. The CDR3 loop reads CSVEIAQGGYGYTF. The CDR3 bases are TGCAGCGTTGAAATCGCACAGGGAGGGTATGGCTACACCTTC.

The V call is TRBV7-3, the J call TRBJ2-1; 9 positions agree with TRBD2. V was clipped by 3 bases and J by 4 bases; unmatched bases: 4. In germline, CDR1 is SGHTA, CDR2 FQGTGA. The CDR3 has 15 amino acids. Here the CDR3 DNA reads TGTGCCAGCAGCTTCATGACTAGCGGTTACAATGAGCAGTTCTTC. The encoded protein is CASSFMTSGYNEQFF.

This rearrangement joins TRBV6-1 to TRBJ2-2, with D hard to call. Germline V gene lookup returns CDR1 MNHNS and CDR2 SASEGT. V lost 3 bases and J 11 bases, leaving 16 bases between the germline ends. This CDR3 spans 14 amino acids. CDR3 sequence (DNA): TGTGCCAGCAGTGAGGTCGGACGGACGATAGAGCTGTTTTTT. Residues: CASSEVGRTIELFF.

The CDR3 sequence is CASSYRGLNTGELFF. The CDR3 DNA follows: TGTGCCAGCAGTTACAGGGGTTTAAACACCGGGGAGCTGTTTTTT. This chain uses TRBV6-5 with TRBJ2-2; tentative D call: TRBD1 (5 bases). There are 15 residues in the CDR3. V lost 2 bases and J lost 2, with 9 bases in between. The germline CDR1 and CDR2 sequences are MNHEY and SVGAGI.

This clone was detected ten times or more. V gene TRBV11-2 combines with J gene TRBJ2-1; D is possibly TRBD2 (6 bases). This CDR3 has 15 residues. Trimming cost V 4 bases and J 4 bases, with 14 bases left between them. CDR1 and CDR2 (germline): SGHAT, FQNNGV. The CDR3 here is CASSSGASVYNEQFF. The CDR3 region has the DNA TGTGCCAGCAGCTCTGGGGCTAGCGTTTACAATGAGCAGTTCTTC.

The chain has TRBV18 and TRBJ2-1; a possible D gene is TRBD1 (6 bases). Trimming stripped 4 bases from V and 4 bases from J, with 8 bases between. The CDR3 totals 13 residues. Germline lookup yields CDR1 KGHSH and CDR2 LQKENI. The CDR3 DNA sequence: TGTGCCAGCTCACAGGACAGTTACAATGAGCAGTTCTTC. Amino acid sequence: CASSQDSYNEQFF. Supplemented by reference TRBV18 and TRBJ2-1, the full variable domain reads NAGVMQNPRHLVRRRGQEARLRCSPMKGHSHVYWYRQLPEEGLKFMVYLQKENIIDESGMPKERFSAEFPKEGPSILRIQQVVRGDSAAYFCASSQDSYNEQFFGPGTRLTVL.

V is TRBV29-1 and J is TRBJ2-1; TRBD2 matches 11 bases. Germline CDR1 SQVTM, CDR2 ANQGSEA. The CDR3 consists of 15 residues. With 6 bases clipped from V and 3 bases from J, the junction kept 7 bases outside the gene matches. The CDR3 sequence: CSVGELAGDYNEQFF. The CDR3 coding sequence is TGCAGCGTAGGTGAACTAGCGGGGGACTACAATGAGCAGTTCTTC.

Written as DNA, the CDR3 is TGTGCCAGCAGTCCCCCCCCAGTCGGCCGATCACCCCTCCACTTT. It yields the protein CASSPPPVGRSPLHF. The V and J genes are TRBV28 and TRBJ1-6; no clear D gene. V lost 5 bases and J 10 bases, leaving 18 bases between the germline ends. This CDR3 has 15 amino acids. Germline CDR1 and CDR2: MDHEN and SYDVKM.

The genes are TRBV6-5 and TRBJ2-5; a possible D gene is TRBD2 (5 bases). The CDR3 runs to 15 residues. Trimming pared 6 bases from V and 4 bases from J, leaving 18 bases between. The germline V gene has CDR1 MNHEY and CDR2 SVGAGI. CDR3 in DNA: TGTGCCAGCAGCCCCGGGAAGATCATTACAGAGACCCAGTACTTC. This sequence encodes CASSPGKIITETQYF.

The rearrangement links TRBV2 to TRBJ1-2; 8 positions match TRBD1. Germline CDR1 is SNHLY and CDR2 is FYNNEI. CDR3 length: 13 amino acids. V shed 3 bases, J shed 5 bases, and the junction held 2 bases outside the gene matches. CDR3 in DNA: TGTGCCAGCAGTGACCAGGGGGCTTATGGCTACACCTTC. It codes for CASSDQGAYGYTF.

The chain combines TRBV11-2 with TRBJ1-1; TRBD1 is a possible D gene (6 bases). In germline, CDR1 is SGHAT, CDR2 FQNNGV. The CDR3 sequence is 15 residues long. The V end was cut by 1 base, the J end by 0 bases, with 9 bases between. CDR3 nucleotides: TGTGCCAGCAGCTTAGTTCAGGGGATGAACACTGAAGCTTTCTTT. This encodes CASSLVQGMNTEAFF. Looking up the rest from reference TRBV11-2 and TRBJ1-1 gives the full variable domain: EAGVAQSPRYKIIEKRQSVAFWCNPISGHATLYWYQQILGQGPKLLIQFQNNGVVDDSQLPKDRFSAERLKGVDSTLKIQPAKLEDSAVYLCASSLVQGMNTEAFFGQGTRLTVV.

The V and J genes are TRBV18 and TRBJ1-5; no clear D gene. The V end was cut by 1 base, the J end by 5 bases, with 6 bases between. CDR3 length: 13 amino acids. Germline loops: CDR1 KGHSH, CDR2 LQKENI. CDR3 residues: CASSPLSDQPQHF. As DNA, the CDR3 is TGTGCCAGCTCACCACTTTCCGATCAGCCCCAGCATTTT.

The CDR3 loop is CASSLVNEAGELFF. Here the CDR3 DNA reads TGTGCCAGCAGCTTAGTAAACGAGGCCGGGGAGCTGTTTTTT. V usage is TRBV7-9 and J usage is TRBJ2-2; D gene uncertain. The V end was cut by 1 base, the J end by 6 bases, with 9 bases between. The CDR3 loop spans 14 amino acids. Germline CDR1 and CDR2: SEHNR and FQNEAQ (reference sequence).

V is TRBV7-9 and J is TRBJ2-2; no clear D. V lost 2 bases and J 4 bases, leaving 5 bases between the germline ends. The CDR3 is made up of 13 amino acids. Germline CDR1 SEHNR, CDR2 FQNEAQ (reference sequence). For the CDR3, the DNA is TGTGCCAGCAGCTTATTCAGCACCGGGGAGCTGTTTTTT. Its translation: CASSLFSTGELFF. The whole variable domain, remainder taken from reference TRBV7-9 and TRBJ2-2, is DTGVSQNPRHKITKRGQNVTFRCDPISEHNRLYWYRQTLGQGPEFLTYFQNEAQLEKSRLLSDRFSAERPKGSFSTLEIQRTEQGDSAMYLCASSLFSTGELFFGEGSRLTVL.

The V gene is TRBV19, the J gene TRBJ1-2; D unclear. Trimming removed 3 bases from V and 5 bases from J, with 22 bases in between. CDR1 LNHDA and CDR2 SQIVND come from the germline V gene (reference sequence). This CDR3 is 17 amino acids long. The CDR3 reads CASSMVQDLPLRYGYTF. In nucleotides, the CDR3 is TGTGCCAGTAGTATGGTTCAGGATCTCCCTCTTAGATATGGCTACACCTTC.